The TCR beta chain under discussion was sequenced for a study of blood T cell repertoires in COVID-19. Study context: There were acute and convalescent COVID-19 samples, and they came from the United States, Italy and Spain.

Study processing details: Nucleated cell number was recorded as an estimate derived from reference gene primer amplification. Sequencing was performed with immunoSEQ multiplex PCR; in TCRdb, only in-frame clones are kept and a portion is missing. V and J calls and clone size are those listed in that table; D and trimming were worked out from the DNA. This table has roughly 220,000 clones, about 86% appearing once. Participant age was roughly 18 to 95 years, and participants resided in 20 to 30 US areas. Cohorts were based on clinical histories the participants reported. This CDR3 region has 14 residues. V lost 2 bases to trimming and J lost 6 bases, with 10 bases between them. In germline, CDR1 is SEHNR, CDR2 FQNEAQ (reference sequence). Notes on this clone: The sample contains more than one DNA sequence encoding this CDR3.

This clonotype originated in a woman aged 45-65 years with acute COVID-19. The chain employs TRBV7-9 and TRBJ2-2, with TRBD2 as a possible D gene (5 bases). The sample comprised PBMCs or T cells enriched from blood (not recorded which). The CDR3 reads CASSLSGRAGELFF. The CDR3 DNA reads as TGTGCCAGCAGCTTAAGTGGGAGAGCCGGGGAGCTGTTTTTT.